A single sample is the source of the 21 T cell receptor beta chains below, sequenced in a study of blood T cell repertoires in COVID-19. Data came from immunoSEQ multiplex PCR; TCRdb stores just in-frame clones and leaves some out. The sample has approximately 450,000 clones; around 89% are singletons. Sequencing was carried out using peripheral blood. These receptors were collected from a woman aged 25 to 39 with acute or convalescent COVID-19.

The genes are TRBV18 and TRBJ2-2; possibly TRBD1 for D (5 bases). The CDR3 has 14 residues. The ends were cut back, 3 bases at V and 1 base at J, with 6 bases in the middle. Per germline, CDR1 KGHSH and CDR2 LQKENI. The CDR3 sequence: CASSPDRNTGELFF. DNA of the CDR3: TGTGCCAGCTCACCCGACAGGAACACCGGGGAGCTGTTTTTT.

The chain uses TRBV19 and TRBJ2-7; D not resolved. Per the germline V gene, CDR1 is LNHDA and CDR2 is SQIVND (reference sequence). The CDR3 totals 13 residues. Trimming pared 5 bases from V and 7 bases from J, leaving 15 bases between. The CDR3 loop is CASSFPKPLEQYF. CDR3 DNA sequence: TGTGCCAGTAGTTTCCCGAAGCCCCTTGAGCAGTACTTC.

This clone came up a few times. V gene TRBV6-1 combines with J gene TRBJ2-3; the match to TRBD1 covers 9 bases. Trimming at V came to 3 bases and at J to 4 bases, leaving 8 bases not matched to a gene. The CDR3 consists of 16 residues. CDR1 is MNHNS and CDR2 is SASEGT in the germline V gene. Here the CDR3 reads CASSDFTGQGPDTQYF. For the CDR3, the DNA is TGTGCCAGCAGTGACTTCACGGGACAGGGCCCAGATACGCAGTATTTT.

The gene calls are TRBV5-6 and TRBJ2-7; perhaps TRBD2 as D (6 bases). The CDR3 is 14 residues long. Trimming left V 4 bases short and J 6 bases short, with 17 bases between. Germline V gives CDR1 SGHDT, CDR2 YYEEEE. CDR3 loop: CASSRGLPASEQYF. The CDR3 nucleotides are TGTGCCAGCAGCAGGGGACTCCCAGCGAGCGAGCAGTACTTC.

The V call is TRBV9, the J call TRBJ2-1, with D hard to call. This CDR3 region has 13 residues. The germline V gene has CDR1 SGDLS and CDR2 YYNGEE. V lost 0 bases and J 7 bases, leaving 8 bases between the germline ends. As DNA, the CDR3 is TGTGCCAGCAGCGTAGCTCCTATAAATGAGCAGTTCTTC. Protein: CASSVAPINEQFF.

The V call is TRBV7-3, the J call TRBJ2-2, with D possibly matching TRBD1 (6 bases). Germline CDR1 is SGHTA and CDR2 is FQGTGA. V was pared by 5 bases and J by 5 bases, with 12 bases between. The CDR3 has 14 amino acids. CDR3 residues: CASSQNRVTGELFF. CDR3 nucleotides: TGTGCCAGCAGCCAAAACAGGGTAACCGGGGAGCTGTTTTTT.

V usage is TRBV6-5 and J usage is TRBJ2-1; tentative D call: TRBD2 (5 bases). The CDR3 runs to 13 residues. The germline V gene encodes CDR1 MNHEY and CDR2 SVGAGI. Trimming removed 9 bases at V and 8 bases at J, with 17 bases between. CDR3 residues: CASLRGPEYEQFF. CDR3 coding DNA: TGTGCCAGTCTCCGAGGGCCGGAGTATGAGCAGTTCTTC.

The chain joins TRBV24-1 to TRBJ2-2, with a weak D call TRBD2 (5 bases). V lost 3 bases and J 6 bases, leaving 16 bases between the germline ends. This CDR3 has 16 residues. Germline CDR1 KGHDR, CDR2 SFDVKD. The CDR3 sequence: CATSDRTSHRAGELFF. CDR3 DNA sequence: TGTGCCACCAGTGATCGGACTTCCCACCGGGCCGGGGAGCTGTTTTTT.

The chain couples TRBV2 to TRBJ1-2, with 7 bases fitting TRBD1. Germline CDR1 is SNHLY and CDR2 is FYNNEI. The CDR3 consists of 14 residues. V was pared by 6 bases and J by 3 bases, with 7 bases of the junction left unmatched. The CDR3 protein is CASSLGQVHYGYTF. The CDR3 DNA reads TGTGCCAGCAGCCTAGGACAGGTCCACTATGGCTACACCTTC.

This rearrangement joins TRBV4-1 to TRBJ1-5; D perhaps matches TRBD1 (5 bases). Trimming took off 3 bases at V and 6 bases at J, with 9 bases between the two ends. The germline V gene encodes CDR1 MGHRA and CDR2 YSYEKL. The CDR3 covers 13 residues. The CDR3 DNA follows: TGCGCCAGCAGCCAGACAGTAATTCAGCCCCAGCATTTT. This encodes CASSQTVIQPQHF.

This clone was counted a few times. The chain has TRBV19 and TRBJ1-5; TRBD1 is a possible D gene (5 bases). The V and J ends lost 3 bases and 5 bases respectively, with 8 bases between them. Germline values: CDR1 LNHDA, CDR2 SQIVND (reference sequence). The CDR3 loop spans 13 amino acids. The chain's CDR3 is CASSIRDYQPQHF. CDR3 DNA sequence: TGTGCCAGTAGTATCAGGGATTATCAGCCCCAGCATTTT.

The chain couples TRBV27 to TRBJ2-3; 9 nucleotides align to TRBD2. There are 15 residues in the CDR3. Germline V gene lookup returns CDR1 MNHEY and CDR2 SMNVEV (reference sequence). J lost 8 bases, V lost 4 bases, and 10 bases had no gene match. CDR3 nucleotide sequence: TGTGCCAGCAGTTCTAGCGGGGCTGGGCTTCGTACGCAGTATTTT. Translating it yields CASSSSGAGLRTQYF.

The V call is TRBV5-1, the J call TRBJ2-7, with a possible D match to TRBD1 (5 bases). Trimming removed 4 bases at V and 0 bases at J, with 11 bases between. The CDR3 is 14 amino acids. From germline, CDR1 is SGHRS and CDR2 YFSETQ. The CDR3 DNA sequence: TGCGCCAGCAGCAGGGATGACAGCTCCTACGAGCAGTACTTC. As protein: CASSRDDSSYEQYF.

This chain connects TRBV10-2 to TRBJ1-5, with TRBD1 matching over 9 bases. Germline loops: CDR1 WSHSY, CDR2 SAAADI. Losses at the gene ends were 5 bases for V and 6 bases for J; bases not matched to a gene: 2. This CDR3 comprises 13 residues. In DNA form, the CDR3 reads TGCGCCAGCAGTACAGGGGGCAGTCAGCCCCAGCATTTT. It translates to CASSTGGSQPQHF.

The V gene is TRBV30, the J gene TRBJ2-3, with a possible D match to TRBD2 (6 bases). V was shortened by 7 bases and J by 11 bases, with 13 bases between the two germline ends. The germline gives CDR1 GTSNPN, CDR2 SVGIG (reference sequence). CDR3 length: 10 residues. CDR3 loop: CAFRAGGQYF. The CDR3 region has the DNA TGTGCCTTCCGGGCCGGGGGGCAGTATTTT.

The chain combines TRBV6-4 with TRBJ1-1; D is possibly TRBD1 (6 bases). V was shortened by 4 bases and J by 1 base, with 13 bases between the two germline ends. Germline CDR1 MRHNA, CDR2 SNTAGT. This CDR3 comprises 15 residues. DNA for the CDR3: TGTGCCAGCAGTGGAATCGTACAGGGGAACACTGAAGCTTTCTTT. This sequence encodes CASSGIVQGNTEAFF.

The rearrangement links TRBV30 to TRBJ1-1, with TRBD1 matching 10 bases. The germline V gene encodes CDR1 GTSNPN and CDR2 SVGIG (reference sequence). J was trimmed by 11 bases and V by 5 bases; bases with no gene match: 11. This CDR3 has 13 amino acids. For the CDR3, the DNA is TGTGCCTGGGGGGACAGGGGAAAGATTCAGGCTTTCTTT. Its protein is CAWGDRGKIQAFF.

The chain combines TRBV6-5 with TRBJ1-2; 7 bases match TRBD1. The V gene's germline CDR1 is MNHEY and CDR2 SVGAGI. V shed 7 bases and J 5 bases; nucleotides not matched to a gene: 7. The CDR3 has 13 amino acids. For the CDR3, the DNA is TGTGCCAGCACCCTTGACAGGGTTTATGGCTACACCTTC. Protein: CASTLDRVYGYTF.

The chain recombines TRBV11-1 with TRBJ2-5; 7 nucleotides line up with TRBD1. Germline-derived CDR1 and CDR2 are SGHAT and FQDESV (reference sequence). Trimming cost V 4 bases and J 5 bases; bases outside gene matches: 10. CDR3 length: 15 residues. The CDR3 sequence is CASSYQTGIIETQYF. The CDR3 DNA reads TGTGCCAGCAGCTACCAGACAGGGATAATTGAGACCCAGTACTTC.

The rearrangement links TRBV12-3 or TRBV12-4 to TRBJ1-2; D uncertain. CDR3 size: 13 residues. The germline V and J ends were trimmed by 6 bases and 5 bases, with 13 bases remaining between them. CDR3 in amino acids: CASSPTRLYGYTF. Written as DNA, the CDR3 is TGTGCCAGCAGCCCAACCCGGTTGTATGGCTACACCTTC.

This chain joins TRBV18 and TRBJ1-1, with 7 bases that match TRBD1. CDR1 and CDR2 from the germline V gene are KGHSH and LQKENI. The length of the CDR3 is 16 residues. The V segment lost 4 bases and the J segment 6 bases; nucleotides outside the gene matches: 14. This CDR3 reads CASSRLSQGGKSEAFF. CDR3 DNA: TGTGCCAGCTCACGCCTAAGCCAGGGGGGTAAGTCTGAAGCTTTCTTT.